The clone carrying this T cell receptor beta chain was picked up many times. What it binds is unknown. CDR1 and CDR2 from the germline V gene are LNHDA and SQIVND (reference sequence). V shed 5 bases and J shed 1 base, with 17 bases lying between them. CDR3 size: 16 residues. Each patient came to thyroid surgery without any prior treatment (of any kind). This entry is derived from a study of metastatic and nonmetastatic thyroid tumors. In the study overall: Repertoire comparison spanned blood and tumor or nodule tissue of malignant and benign thyroid patients. Study-level points and caveats: Benign nodules reportedly had significantly lower TCR beta diversity than malignant thyroid tumors in blood and tumor.

Authors' analysis steps: CDR3 differences across clinicopathological groups were used to build a distant-metastasis classifier for papillary thyroid cancer. MiXCR re-clonotyped the PCR reads for TCRdb. The V and J calls, along with clone size, are taken from TCRdb and not from the paper's own processing. Here the sample spans fewer than 35,000 clones, about a fifth being singletons. Material: tumor tissue. This sequence was found in a male donor with papillary thyroid cancer or a benign thyroid nodule (not recorded which). Some clones in this sample may be carry-over from other donors' samples. J is TRBJ1-1 and V is TRBV19; D possibly corresponds to TRBD1 (6 bases). For the CDR3, the DNA is TGTGCCAGTAGTCGTAGGGGGGACTGGCAGAACACTGAAGCTTTCTTT. Residues: CASSRRGDWQNTEAFF. Variable domain in full (rest from reference TRBV19 and TRBJ1-1): DGGITQSPKYLFRKEGQNVTLSCEQNLNHDAMYWYRQDPGQGLRLIYYSQIVNDFQKGDIAEGYSVSREKKESFPLTVTSAQKNPTAFYLCASSRRGDWQNTEAFFGQGTRLTVV.